This entry describes one T cell receptor (beta chain). The sample comes from a study of blood T cell repertoires in COVID-19. Profiling relied on immunoSEQ multiplex PCR, and the TCRdb table lists in-frame clones only, not all of them. The sample lists 65,000 to 85,000 clones; nearly 90% were seen once. The CDR3 is 15 amino acids. Germline V gene lookup returns CDR1 SNHLY and CDR2 FYNNEI. The junction had 11 bases not matched to a gene; V was cut back by 7 bases and J by 8 bases. Sequencing was carried out using peripheral blood. The sequence came from a man aged 50 to 59 with active COVID-19. The rearrangement joins TRBV2 to TRBJ1-2; 12 positions match TRBD1. CDR3 residues: CASTPAGQGARGYTF. CDR3 DNA sequence: TGTGCCAGCACCCCGGCGGGACAGGGGGCGAGAGGCTACACCTTC.